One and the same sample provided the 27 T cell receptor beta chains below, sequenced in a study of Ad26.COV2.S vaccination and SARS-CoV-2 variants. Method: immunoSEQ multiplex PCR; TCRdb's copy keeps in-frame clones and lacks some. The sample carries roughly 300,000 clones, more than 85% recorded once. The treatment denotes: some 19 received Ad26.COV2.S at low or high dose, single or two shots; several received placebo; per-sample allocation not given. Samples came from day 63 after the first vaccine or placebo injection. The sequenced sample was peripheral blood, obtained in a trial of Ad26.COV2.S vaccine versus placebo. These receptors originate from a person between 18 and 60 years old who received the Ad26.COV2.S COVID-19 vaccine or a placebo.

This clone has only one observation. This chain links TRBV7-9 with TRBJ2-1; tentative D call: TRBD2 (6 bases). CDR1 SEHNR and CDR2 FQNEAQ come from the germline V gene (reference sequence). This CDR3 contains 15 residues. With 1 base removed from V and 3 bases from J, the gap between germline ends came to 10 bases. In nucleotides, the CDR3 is TGTGCCAGCAGCTTAGGTCTCGGGGGCTACAATGAGCAGTTCTTC. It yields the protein CASSLGLGGYNEQFF.

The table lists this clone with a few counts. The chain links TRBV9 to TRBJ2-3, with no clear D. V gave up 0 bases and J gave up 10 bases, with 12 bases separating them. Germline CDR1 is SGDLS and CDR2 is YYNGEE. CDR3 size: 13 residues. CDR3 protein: CASSVGKRSSQYF. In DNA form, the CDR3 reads TGTGCCAGCAGCGTAGGCAAAAGGTCATCGCAGTATTTT.

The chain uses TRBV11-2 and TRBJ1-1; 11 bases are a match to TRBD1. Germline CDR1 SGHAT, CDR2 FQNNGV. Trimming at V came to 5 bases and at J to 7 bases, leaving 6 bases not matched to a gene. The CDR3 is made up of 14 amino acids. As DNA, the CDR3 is TGTGCCAGCAGCCGAGGACAGGGGGCTGGTGAAGCTTTCTTT. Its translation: CASSRGQGAGEAFF.

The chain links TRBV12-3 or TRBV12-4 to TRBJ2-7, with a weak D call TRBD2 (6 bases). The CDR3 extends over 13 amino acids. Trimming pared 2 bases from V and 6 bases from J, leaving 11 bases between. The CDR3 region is CASSLRRGLEQYF. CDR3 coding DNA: TGTGCCAGCAGTTTAAGGCGGGGCCTCGAGCAGTACTTC.

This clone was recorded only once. The CDR3 region has the DNA TGTGCCAGCAGGACGCCAGGGGGAAGGCAGTACTTC. Its protein product is CASRTPGGRQYF. V is TRBV28 and J is TRBJ2-7; 7 bases map to TRBD1. The CDR3 has 12 amino acids. V lost 6 bases, J lost 9 bases, and 8 bases stayed unmatched. Germline V gene sequence: CDR1 MDHEN, CDR2 SYDVKM.

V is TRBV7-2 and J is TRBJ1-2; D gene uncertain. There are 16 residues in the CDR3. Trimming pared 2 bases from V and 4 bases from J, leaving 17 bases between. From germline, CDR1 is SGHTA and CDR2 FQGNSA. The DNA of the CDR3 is TGTGCCAGCAGCTTATCTTCCAGCCGCTCTTCCTATGGCTACACCTTC. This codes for CASSLSSSRSSYGYTF.

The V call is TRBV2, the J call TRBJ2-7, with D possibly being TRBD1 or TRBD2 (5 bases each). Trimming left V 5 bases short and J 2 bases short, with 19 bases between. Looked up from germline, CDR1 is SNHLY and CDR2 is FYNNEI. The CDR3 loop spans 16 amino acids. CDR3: CASSLERGTGAYEQYF. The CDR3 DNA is TGTGCCAGCAGTTTAGAGAGGGGTACAGGAGCCTACGAGCAGTACTTC.

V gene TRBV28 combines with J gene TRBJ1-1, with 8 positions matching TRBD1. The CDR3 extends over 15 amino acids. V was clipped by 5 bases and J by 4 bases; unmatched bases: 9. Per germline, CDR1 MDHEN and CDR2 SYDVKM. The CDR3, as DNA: TGTGCCAGCAGTCCATCCACAGGGGGTAGCACTGAAGCTTTCTTT. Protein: CASSPSTGGSTEAFF.

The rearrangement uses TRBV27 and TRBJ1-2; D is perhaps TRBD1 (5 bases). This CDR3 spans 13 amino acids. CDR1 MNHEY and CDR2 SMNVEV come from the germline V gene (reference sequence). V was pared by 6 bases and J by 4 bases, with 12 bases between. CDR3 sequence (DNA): TGTGCCAGCAGGTCGCAGGGAGGCTATGGCTACACCTTC. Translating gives CASRSQGGYGYTF.

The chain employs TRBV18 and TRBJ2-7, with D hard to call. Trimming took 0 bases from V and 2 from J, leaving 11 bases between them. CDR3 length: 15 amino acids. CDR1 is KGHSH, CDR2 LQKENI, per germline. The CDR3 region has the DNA TGTGCCAGCTCACCACCTCCTGGGTCTACCTACGAGCAGTACTTC. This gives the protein CASSPPPGSTYEQYF.

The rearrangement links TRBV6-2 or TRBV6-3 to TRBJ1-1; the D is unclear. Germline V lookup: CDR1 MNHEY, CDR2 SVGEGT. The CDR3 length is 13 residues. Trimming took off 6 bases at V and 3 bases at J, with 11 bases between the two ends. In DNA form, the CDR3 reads TGTGCCAGCAGCACGGACGCGGACACTGAAGCTTTCTTT. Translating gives CASSTDADTEAFF.

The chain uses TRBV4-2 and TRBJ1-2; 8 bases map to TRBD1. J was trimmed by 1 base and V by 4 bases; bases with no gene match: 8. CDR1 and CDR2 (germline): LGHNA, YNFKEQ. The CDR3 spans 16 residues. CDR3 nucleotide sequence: TGTGCCAGCAGCCCCGCCAGGGACAGGAGTAACTATGGCTACACCTTC. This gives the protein CASSPARDRSNYGYTF.

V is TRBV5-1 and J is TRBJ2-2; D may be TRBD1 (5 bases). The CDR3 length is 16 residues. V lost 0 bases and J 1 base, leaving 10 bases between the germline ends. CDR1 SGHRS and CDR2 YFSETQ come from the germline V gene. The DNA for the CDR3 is TGCGCCAGCAGCTTGGGATGGGGCCAGAACACCGGGGAGCTGTTTTTT. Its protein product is CASSLGWGQNTGELFF.

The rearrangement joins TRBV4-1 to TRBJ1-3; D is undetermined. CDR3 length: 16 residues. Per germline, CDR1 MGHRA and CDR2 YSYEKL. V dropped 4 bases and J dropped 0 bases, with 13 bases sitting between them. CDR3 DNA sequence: TGCGCCAGCAGCCCTTCCGGGTCTAGCTCTGGAAACACCATATATTTT. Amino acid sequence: CASSPSGSSSGNTIYF.

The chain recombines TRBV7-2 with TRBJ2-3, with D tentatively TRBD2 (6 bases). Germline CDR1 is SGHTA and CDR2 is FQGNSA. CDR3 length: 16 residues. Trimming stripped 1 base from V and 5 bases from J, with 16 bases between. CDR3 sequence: CASSLGDSKRRDTQYF. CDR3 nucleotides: TGTGCCAGCAGCTTAGGGGACTCCAAGAGGAGAGATACGCAGTATTTT.

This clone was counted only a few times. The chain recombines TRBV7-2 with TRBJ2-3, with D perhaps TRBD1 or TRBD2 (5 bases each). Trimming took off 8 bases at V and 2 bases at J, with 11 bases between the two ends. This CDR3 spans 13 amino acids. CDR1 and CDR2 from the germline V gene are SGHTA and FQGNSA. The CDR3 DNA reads TGTGCCAGCGGGACCTCCCACACAGATACGCAGTATTTT. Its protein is CASGTSHTDTQYF.

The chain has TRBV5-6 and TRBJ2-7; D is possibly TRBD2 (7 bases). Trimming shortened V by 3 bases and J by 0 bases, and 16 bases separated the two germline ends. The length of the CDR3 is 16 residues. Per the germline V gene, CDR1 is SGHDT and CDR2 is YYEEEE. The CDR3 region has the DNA TGTGCCAGCAGCTGGGGGCTTGGCGGGAGCTCCTACGAGCAGTACTTC. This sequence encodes CASSWGLGGSSYEQYF. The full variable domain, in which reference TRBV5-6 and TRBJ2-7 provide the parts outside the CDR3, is DAGVTQSPTHLIKTRGQQVTLRCSPKSGHDTVSWYQQALGQGPQFIFQYYEEEERQRGNFPDRFSGHQFPNYSSELNVNALLLGDSALYLCASSWGLGGSSYEQYFGPGTRLTVT.

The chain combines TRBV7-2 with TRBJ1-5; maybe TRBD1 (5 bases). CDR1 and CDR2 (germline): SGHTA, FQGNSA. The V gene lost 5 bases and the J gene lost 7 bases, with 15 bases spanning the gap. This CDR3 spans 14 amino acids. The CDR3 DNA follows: TGTGCCAGCAGCCTGGGGGTCGGGGTGCAGCCCCAGCATTTT. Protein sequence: CASSLGVGVQPQHF.

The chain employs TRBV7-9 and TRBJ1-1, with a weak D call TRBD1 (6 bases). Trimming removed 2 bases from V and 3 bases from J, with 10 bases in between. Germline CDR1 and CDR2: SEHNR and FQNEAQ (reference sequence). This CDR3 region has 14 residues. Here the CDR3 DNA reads TGTGCCAGCAGCTTACGAAACAGGGACACTGAAGCTTTCTTT. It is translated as CASSLRNRDTEAFF.

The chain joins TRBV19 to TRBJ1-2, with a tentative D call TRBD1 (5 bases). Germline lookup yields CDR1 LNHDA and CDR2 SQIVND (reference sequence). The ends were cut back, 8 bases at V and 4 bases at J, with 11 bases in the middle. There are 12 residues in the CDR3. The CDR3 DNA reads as TGTGCCAGTTGGGACGCCGTCTATGGCTACACCTTC. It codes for CASWDAVYGYTF.

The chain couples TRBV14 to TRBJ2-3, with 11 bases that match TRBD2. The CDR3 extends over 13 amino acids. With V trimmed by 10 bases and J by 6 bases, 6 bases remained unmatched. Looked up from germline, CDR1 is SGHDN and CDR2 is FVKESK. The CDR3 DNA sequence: TGTGCCACCTCCTGGACTAGCGGGGATACGCAGTATTTT. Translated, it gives CATSWTSGDTQYF. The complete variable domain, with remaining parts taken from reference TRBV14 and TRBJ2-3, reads EAGVTQFPSHSVIEKGQTVTLRCDPISGHDNLYWYRRVMGKEIKFLLHFVKESKQDESGMPNNRFLAERTGGTYSTLKVQPAELEDSGVYFCATSWTSGDTQYFGPGTRLTVL.

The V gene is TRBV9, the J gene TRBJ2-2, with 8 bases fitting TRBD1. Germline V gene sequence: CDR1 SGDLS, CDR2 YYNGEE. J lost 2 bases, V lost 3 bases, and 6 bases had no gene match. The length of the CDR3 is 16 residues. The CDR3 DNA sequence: TGTGCCAGCAGCGGGGGACAGGTCCTTAACACCGGGGAGCTGTTTTTT. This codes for CASSGGQVLNTGELFF.

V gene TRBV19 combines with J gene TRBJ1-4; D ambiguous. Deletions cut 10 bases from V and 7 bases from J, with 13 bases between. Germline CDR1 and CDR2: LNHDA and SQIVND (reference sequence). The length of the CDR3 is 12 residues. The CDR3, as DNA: TGTGCCACGAGGAGCTCGGGTGAAAAACTGTTTTTT. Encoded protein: CATRSSGEKLFF.

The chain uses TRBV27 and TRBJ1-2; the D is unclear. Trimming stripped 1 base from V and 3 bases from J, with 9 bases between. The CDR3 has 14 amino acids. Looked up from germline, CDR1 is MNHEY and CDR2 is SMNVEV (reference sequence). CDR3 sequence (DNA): TGTGCCAGCAGTTTATTAGGAGGAGACTATGGCTACACCTTC. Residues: CASSLLGGDYGYTF.

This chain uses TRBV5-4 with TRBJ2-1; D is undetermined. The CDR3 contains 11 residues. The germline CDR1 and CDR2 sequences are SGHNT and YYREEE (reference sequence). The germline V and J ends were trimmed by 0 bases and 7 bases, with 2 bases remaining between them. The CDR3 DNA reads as TGTGCCAGCAGCTTGGCGAATGAGCAGTTCTTC. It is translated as CASSLANEQFF.

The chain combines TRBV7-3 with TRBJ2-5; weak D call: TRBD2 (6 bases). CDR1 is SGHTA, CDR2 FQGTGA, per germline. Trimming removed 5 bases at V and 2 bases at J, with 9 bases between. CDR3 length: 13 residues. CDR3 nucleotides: TGTGCCAGCAGCATTAGCGGACAAGAGACCCAGTACTTC. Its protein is CASSISGQETQYF. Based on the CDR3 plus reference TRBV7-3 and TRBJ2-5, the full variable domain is GAGVSQTPSNKVTEKGKYVELRCDPISGHTALYWYRQSLGQGPEFLIYFQGTGAADDSGLPNDRFFAVRPEGSVSTLKIQRTERGDSAVYLCASSISGQETQYFGPGTRLLVL.

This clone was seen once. In DNA, the CDR3 is TGTGCCAGCAGTTCCCGGGACGGGAACACTGAAGCTTTCTTT. Translated, it gives CASSSRDGNTEAFF. V usage is TRBV28 and J usage is TRBJ1-1; perhaps TRBD1 as D (5 bases). V was clipped by 4 bases and J by 1 base, with 10 bases between them. The length of the CDR3 is 14 residues. Germline V gene data show CDR1 as MDHEN and CDR2 as SYDVKM.